This TCR beta chain was recorded in a study of CD8 T cells in ankylosing spondylitis. Broader study findings: Matched synovial fluid from ankylosing spondylitis patients was reported to be enriched for disease-linked clones. Characteristic, it appeared, of ankylosing spondylitis blood was a TCR beta motif of about eight highly homologous variants. Reactive arthritis synovial fluid and blood previously showed some of these motif variants.

Making use of molecular barcodes, quantitative 5'-RACE generated TCR beta libraries. Each CDR3 protein gets one entry after TCRdb re-called the 5' RACE reads with MiXCR. The table shows about 480,000 distinct CDR3 sequences, with 17% occurring only once. This CDR3 spans 14 amino acids. The V end lost 3 bases, the J end lost 4 bases, and 12 bases lay between the germline ends. This clonotype was picked up a small number of times. Its target is not known. Specimen: blood, either unsorted or a sorted T cell fraction (not recorded which). The chain has TRBV12-3 or TRBV12-4 and TRBJ1-2; D ambiguous. This TCR derives from a male donor with ankylosing spondylitis. This CDR3 is CASSLKGPIYGYTF. The CDR3 DNA reads TGTGCCAGCAGTTTGAAGGGTCCTATCTATGGCTACACCTTC.